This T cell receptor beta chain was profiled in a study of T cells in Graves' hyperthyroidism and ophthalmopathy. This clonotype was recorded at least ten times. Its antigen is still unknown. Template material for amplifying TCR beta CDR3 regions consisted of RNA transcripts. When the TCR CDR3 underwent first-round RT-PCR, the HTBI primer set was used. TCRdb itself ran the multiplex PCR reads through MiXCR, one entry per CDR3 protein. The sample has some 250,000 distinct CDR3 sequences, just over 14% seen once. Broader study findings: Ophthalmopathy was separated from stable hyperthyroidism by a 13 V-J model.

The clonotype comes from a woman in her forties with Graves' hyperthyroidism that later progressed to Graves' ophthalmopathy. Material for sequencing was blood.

CDR3 sequence: CASSPRTGGETQYF. As DNA, the CDR3 is TGTGCCAGCAGTCCCCGGACGGGTGGAGAGACCCAGTACTTC. This chain uses TRBV27 with TRBJ2-5; D remains ambiguous. Germline CDR1 MNHEY, CDR2 SMNVEV (reference sequence). V lost 5 bases, J lost 4 bases, and 14 bases lay in between. The CDR3 extends over 14 amino acids.